This T cell receptor (beta chain) was identified during a study of shared clonotypes between healthy human individuals. CD45RO-negative, CCR7-selected cells formed the naive CD8 fraction, which excluded terminally differentiated effector memory CD45RA+ cells. Sequencing used immunoSEQ multiplex PCR; TCRdb keeps in-frame clones, though not all of them. The sample includes around 2.1 million clones, about 93% of them seen just once. The V end lost 8 bases, the J end lost 2 bases, and 13 bases lay between the germline ends. The CDR3 is made up of 14 amino acids. The germline V gene has CDR1 MNHNS and CDR2 SASEGT.

The rearrangement uses TRBV6-1 and TRBJ1-5, with D possibly matching TRBD1 (5 bases). This receptor was taken from a man between 18 and 35 years old in good health. Some clones in this sample may be carry-over from other donors' samples. The sequenced material came from naive CD8+ T cells from PBMCs. CDR3 DNA: TGTGCCAGCGGATCAGGGTGGCGCAATCAGCCCCAGCATTTT. Its protein product is CASGSGWRNQPQHF.